The present T cell receptor beta chain was sequenced within a study of T cell responses to AZD1222 COVID-19 vaccine. General study findings and limits: The donors showed a predominance of white British ancestry and of females, with possible underestimation of clonal diversity. Unmutated regions of variants are reportedly targeted by nearly half of spike-specific TCRs.

V shed 2 bases, J shed 3 bases, and the junction held 5 bases outside the gene matches. The CDR3 has 15 residues. Germline V gene lookup returns CDR1 SGHVS and CDR2 FQNEAQ. A word on this clone: What it binds is not known.

The data were produced by immunoSEQ multiplex PCR, yet TCRdb's version contains in-frame clones alone and is incomplete. Of some 70,000 clones listed, approximately 80% were seen once; the top ten hold more than 13%. The receptor was isolated from an adult who received the AZD1222 COVID-19 vaccine. Here the sequenced sample was peripheral blood, taken 28 days after the second AZD1222 dose. The chain combines TRBV7-8 with TRBJ1-2; 8 positions agree with TRBD1. For the CDR3, the DNA is TGTGCCAGCAGCTTATACAGGGGGGCGGACTATGGCTACACCTTC. As protein: CASSLYRGADYGYTF.